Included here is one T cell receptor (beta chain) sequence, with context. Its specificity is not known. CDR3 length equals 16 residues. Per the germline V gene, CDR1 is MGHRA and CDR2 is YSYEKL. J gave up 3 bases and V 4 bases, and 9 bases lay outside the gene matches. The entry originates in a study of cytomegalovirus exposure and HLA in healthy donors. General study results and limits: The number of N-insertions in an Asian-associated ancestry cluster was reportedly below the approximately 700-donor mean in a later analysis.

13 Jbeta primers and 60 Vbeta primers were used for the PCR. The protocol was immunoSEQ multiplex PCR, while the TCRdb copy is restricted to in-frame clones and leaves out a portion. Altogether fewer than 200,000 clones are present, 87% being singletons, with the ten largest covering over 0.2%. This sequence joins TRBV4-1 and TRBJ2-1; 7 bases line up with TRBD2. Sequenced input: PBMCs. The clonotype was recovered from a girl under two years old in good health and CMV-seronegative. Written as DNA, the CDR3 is TGCGCCAGCAGCCGAAGCTTTGGCGGGGGCTACAATGAGCAGTTCTTC. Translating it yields CASSRSFGGGYNEQFF.